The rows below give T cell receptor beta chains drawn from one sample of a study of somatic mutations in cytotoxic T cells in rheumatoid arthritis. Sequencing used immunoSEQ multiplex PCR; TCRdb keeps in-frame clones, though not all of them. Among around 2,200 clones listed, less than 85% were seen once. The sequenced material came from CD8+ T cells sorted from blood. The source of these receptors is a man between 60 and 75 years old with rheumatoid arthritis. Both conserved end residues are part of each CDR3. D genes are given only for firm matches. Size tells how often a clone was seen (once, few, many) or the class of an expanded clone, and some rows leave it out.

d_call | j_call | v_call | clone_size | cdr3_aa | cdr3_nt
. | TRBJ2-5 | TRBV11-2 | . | CASSLVGGDQETQYF | TGTGCCAGCAGCTTAGTGGGCGGGGATCAAGAGACCCAGTACTTC
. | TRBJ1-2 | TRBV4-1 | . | CASSQEGLNYGYTF | TGCGCCAGCAGCCAAGAAGGACTTAACTATGGCTACACCTTC
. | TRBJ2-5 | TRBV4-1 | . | CASSQLARRTKETQYF | TGCGCCAGCAGCCAACTGGCTAGACGAACCAAAGAGACCCAGTACTTC
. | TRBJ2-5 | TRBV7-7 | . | CASSPGGAGETQYF | TGTGCTAGCAGCCCCGGAGGGGCGGGGGAGACCCAGTACTTC
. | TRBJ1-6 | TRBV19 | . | CASSIVSIYNSPLHF | TGTGCCAGTAGTATCGTTAGCATCTATAATTCCCCCCTCCACTTT
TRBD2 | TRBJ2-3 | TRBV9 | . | CASSLAGSSTDTQYF | TGTGCCAGCAGCCTAGCGGGATCTAGCACAGATACGCAGTATTTT
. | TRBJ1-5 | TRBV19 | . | CASSMGGSNQPQHF | TGTGCCAGTAGTATGGGGGGGAGCAATCAGCCCCAGCATTTT
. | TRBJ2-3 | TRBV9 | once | CASQTSGGTDTQYF | TGTGCCAGTCAGACTTCCGGGGGAACAGATACGCAGTATTTT
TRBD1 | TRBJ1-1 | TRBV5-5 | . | CASSSLTGGLTEAFF | TGTGCCAGCAGCTCCCTAACAGGGGGGCTCACTGAAGCTTTCTTT
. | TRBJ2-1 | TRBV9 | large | CASSADLGAGYNEQFF | TGTGCCAGCAGCGCAGATTTAGGGGCAGGATACAATGAGCAGTTCTTC
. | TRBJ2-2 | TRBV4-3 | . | CASSPDITGELFF | TGCGCCAGCAGCCCAGACATCACCGGGGAGCTGTTTTTT
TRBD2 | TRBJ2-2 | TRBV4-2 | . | CASSQDHRTSNGELFF | TGTGCCAGCAGCCAAGATCACAGGACTAGCAACGGGGAGCTGTTTTTT
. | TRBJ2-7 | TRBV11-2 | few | CASSLSGQGYEQYF | TGTGCCAGCAGCTTATCCGGGCAGGGCTACGAGCAGTACTTC
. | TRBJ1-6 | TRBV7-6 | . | CASSLSVDRAGNSPLHF | TGTGCCAGCAGCTTAAGCGTGGACAGAGCCGGTAATTCACCCCTCCACTTT
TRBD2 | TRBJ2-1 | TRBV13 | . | CASGAGGGWDNEQFF | TGTGCCTCCGGGGCCGGCGGGGGGTGGGACAATGAGCAGTTCTTC
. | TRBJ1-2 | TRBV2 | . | CASSETRGGNYGYTF | TGTGCCAGCAGTGAAACGCGGGGAGGTAACTATGGCTACACCTTC
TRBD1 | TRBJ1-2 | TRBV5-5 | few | CASSPQGNYGYTF | TGTGCCAGCAGCCCACAGGGGAACTATGGCTACACCTTC
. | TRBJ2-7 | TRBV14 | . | CASSQGRGSLVEQYF | TGTGCCAGCAGCCAAGGCCGGGGGTCTCTGGTAGAGCAGTACTTC
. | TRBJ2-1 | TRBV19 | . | CASSRTGLYNEQFF | TGTGCCAGTAGTCGAACGGGACTCTACAATGAGCAGTTCTTC
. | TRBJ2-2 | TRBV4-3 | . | CASSQDQTSGELFF | TGCGCCAGCAGCCAAGATCAGACAAGTGGGGAGCTGTTTTTT
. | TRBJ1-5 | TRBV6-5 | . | CASSYGLGTRPQHF | TGTGCCAGCAGTTACGGACTGGGGACTCGGCCCCAGCATTTT
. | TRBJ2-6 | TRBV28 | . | CASSFIGSGANVLTF | TGTGCCAGCAGTTTCATCGGCTCTGGGGCCAACGTCCTGACTTTC
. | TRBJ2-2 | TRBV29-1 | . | CSVGTWQGGTGELFF | TGCAGCGTTGGAACTTGGCAGGGGGGAACCGGGGAGCTGTTTTTT
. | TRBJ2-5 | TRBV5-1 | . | CASSRLARAEETQYF | TGCGCCAGCAGCCGTCTCGCGAGGGCGGAAGAGACCCAGTACTTC
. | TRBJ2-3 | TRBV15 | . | CATSPVQGLHTDTQYF | TGTGCCACCAGCCCGGTCCAGGGGCTACACACAGATACGCAGTATTTT
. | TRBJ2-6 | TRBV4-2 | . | CASSQGSVLTF | TGTGCCAGCAGCCAAGGGAGCGTCCTGACTTTC
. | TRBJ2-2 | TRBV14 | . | CASSPYFGEEGDTGELFF | TGTGCCAGCAGCCCCTATTTCGGGGAAGAGGGAGACACCGGGGAGCTGTTTTTT
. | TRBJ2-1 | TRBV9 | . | CASSVDENEQFF | TGTGCCAGCAGCGTAGACGAGAATGAGCAGTTCTTC
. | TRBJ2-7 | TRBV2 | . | CASSEGAASSYEQYF | TGTGCCAGCAGTGAAGGCGCGGCCAGCTCCTACGAGCAGTACTTC
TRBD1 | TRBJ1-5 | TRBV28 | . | CASSPGGEGNQPQHF | TGTGCCAGCAGTCCAGGGGGCGAGGGCAATCAGCCCCAGCATTTT
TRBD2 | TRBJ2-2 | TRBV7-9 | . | CASSFPGGGIGELFF | TGTGCCAGCAGCTTTCCCGGGGGGGGCATCGGGGAGCTGTTTTTT
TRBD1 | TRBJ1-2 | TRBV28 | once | CASSLYRGFYGYTF | TGTGCCAGCAGTTTGTACAGGGGTTTCTATGGCTACACCTTC
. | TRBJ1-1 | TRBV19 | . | CASSIGGQMNTEAFF | TGTGCCAGTAGTATAGGGGGCCAAATGAACACTGAAGCTTTCTTT
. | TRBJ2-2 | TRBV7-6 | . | CASSLGSLELFF | TGTGCCAGCAGCTTAGGTAGTCTGGAGCTGTTTTTT
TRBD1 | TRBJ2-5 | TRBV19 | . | CASSIASGTGAETQYF | TGTGCCAGTAGTATCGCCAGTGGGACAGGGGCAGAGACCCAGTACTTC
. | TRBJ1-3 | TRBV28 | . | CASRASGNTIYF | TGTGCCAGCAGGGCCTCTGGAAACACCATATATTTT
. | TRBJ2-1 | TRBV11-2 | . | CASSPDYYNEQFF | TGTGCCAGCAGCCCGGACTATTACAATGAGCAGTTCTTC
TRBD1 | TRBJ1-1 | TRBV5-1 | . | CASSLRFHPGTGRLTEAFF | TGCGCCAGCAGCTTGCGTTTCCACCCCGGGACAGGGAGATTGACTGAAGCTTTCTTT
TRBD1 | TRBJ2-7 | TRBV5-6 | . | CASSFMRGLYEQYF | TGTGCCAGCAGCTTCATGAGGGGGCTCTACGAGCAGTACTTC
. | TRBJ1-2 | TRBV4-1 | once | CASSPLDYYGYTF | TGCGCCAGCAGCCCCCTCGACTACTATGGCTACACCTTC
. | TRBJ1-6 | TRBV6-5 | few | CASSEGVGSPLHF | TGTGCCAGCAGTGAGGGGGTCGGTTCACCCCTCCACTTT
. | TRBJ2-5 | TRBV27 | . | CASSRGGAQYF | TGTGCCAGCAGCCGGGGCGGGGCCCAGTACTTC
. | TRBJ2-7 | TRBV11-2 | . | CASSFIHEQYF | TGTGCCAGCAGCTTCATCCACGAGCAGTACTTC
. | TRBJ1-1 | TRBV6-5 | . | CASRIQGSANTEAFF | TGTGCCAGCAGGATTCAGGGGTCTGCGAACACTGAAGCTTTCTTT
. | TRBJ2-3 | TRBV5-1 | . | CASSLGGGRSDTQYF | TGCGCCAGCAGCTTGGGGGGGGGCAGGTCGGATACGCAGTATTTT
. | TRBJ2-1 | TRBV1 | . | CTSSQEASGLSSYNEQFF | TGCACCAGCAGCCAAGAGGCTAGCGGTCTTAGCTCCTACAATGAGCAGTTCTTC
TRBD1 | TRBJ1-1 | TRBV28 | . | CASTLQQGAGTEAFF | TGTGCCAGCACCCTACAACAGGGGGCAGGCACTGAAGCTTTCTTT
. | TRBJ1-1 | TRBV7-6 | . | CASSWQGALNTEAFF | TGTGCCAGCAGTTGGCAAGGGGCTTTGAACACTGAAGCTTTCTTT
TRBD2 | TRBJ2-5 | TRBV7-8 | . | CASSPKRGGRETQYF | TGTGCCAGCAGCCCTAAGCGGGGGGGCAGAGAGACCCAGTACTTC
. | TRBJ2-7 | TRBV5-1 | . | CASSLEGDYEQYF | TGCGCCAGCAGCTTGGAGGGGGACTACGAGCAGTACTTC
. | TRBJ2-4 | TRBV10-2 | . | CASSEEGNIQYF | TGCGCCAGCAGTGAGGAGGGAAACATTCAGTACTTC